These 31 T cell receptor beta chains were all obtained from the same sample, sequenced in a study of T cells in Graves' hyperthyroidism and ophthalmopathy. Amplification of TCR beta CDR3 regions was performed using RNA transcripts as template. HTBI primers drove first-round RT-PCR of the TCR CDR3. MiXCR, run by TCRdb on the multiplex PCR reads, gives a single entry per CDR3 protein. Of 600,000 to 700,000 distinct CDR3 sequences in the sample, roughly 14% are singletons; the top ten hold over 3.5%. Specimen: blood. The receptors were gathered from a woman aged 40 to 50 with Graves' ophthalmopathy.

This clonotype was counted a few times. V usage is TRBV11-3 and J usage is TRBJ2-2; D possibly corresponds to TRBD2 (7 bases). Germline-derived CDR1 and CDR2 are SGHNT and YENEEA. Trimming took off 4 bases at V and 5 bases at J, with 14 bases between the two ends. CDR3 length: 15 residues. The CDR3 bases are TGTGCCAGCAGCTCGACACAGGGAGGGACCGGGGAGCTGTTTTTT. This gives the protein CASSSTQGGTGELFF.

The chain recombines TRBV6-1 with TRBJ2-2; possible D gene TRBD2, 5 bases. The V gene lost 6 bases and the J gene lost 6 bases, with 11 bases spanning the gap. The CDR3 consists of 13 residues. Germline CDR1 and CDR2: MNHNS and SASEGT. As DNA, the CDR3 is TGTGCCAGCAGCCCCCGGGGATCCGGGGAGCTGTTTTTT. It yields the protein CASSPRGSGELFF.

This clonotype was observed many times. The chain uses TRBV6-2 or TRBV6-3 and TRBJ1-5; D is unclear. Trimming took off 4 bases at V and 7 bases at J, with 11 bases between the two ends. The length of the CDR3 is 13 residues. Germline V lookup: CDR1 MNHEY, CDR2 SVGEGT. The DNA of the CDR3 is TGTGCCAGCAGTTCCCAGGCATCCCAGCCCCAGCATTTT. This gives the protein CASSSQASQPQHF.

The chain employs TRBV6-1 and TRBJ2-7; 8 bases are shared with TRBD1. Germline V gene data show CDR1 as MNHNS and CDR2 as SASEGT. The CDR3 contains 17 residues. The V and J ends lost 6 bases and 2 bases, in that order; junction bases with no gene match: 15. This CDR3 reads CASSPTERTGYTYEQYF. In nucleotides, the CDR3 is TGTGCCAGCAGCCCAACCGAGCGGACAGGGTACACCTACGAGCAGTACTTC.

This clonotype was observed at least ten times. The V and J genes are TRBV7-8 and TRBJ2-7; D is undetermined. V lost 1 base and J 4 bases, leaving 8 bases between the germline ends. Germline assignment: CDR1 SGHVS and CDR2 FQNEAQ. The CDR3 has 13 amino acids. The CDR3 bases are TGTGCCAGCAGCTTAGTTCCGGGTTACGAGCAGTACTTC. It is translated as CASSLVPGYEQYF.

There are many counts of this clonotype. The chain is built from TRBV28 and TRBJ1-2; maybe TRBD1 (5 bases). CDR1 and CDR2 from the germline V gene are MDHEN and SYDVKM. The ends were cut back, 4 bases at V and 4 bases at J, with 7 bases in the middle. This CDR3 has 12 amino acids. The CDR3: CASSSGGYGYTF. CDR3 in DNA: TGTGCCAGCAGTTCGGGGGGCTATGGCTACACCTTC.

This chain connects TRBV28 to TRBJ2-1, with D unresolved. The CDR3 consists of 15 residues. Trimming took 3 bases from V and 6 from J, leaving 15 bases between them. The germline gives CDR1 MDHEN, CDR2 SYDVKM. CDR3 region: CASSLPRTIGNEQFF. The CDR3 bases are TGTGCCAGCAGTTTGCCGCGAACGATTGGCAATGAGCAGTTCTTC.

The chain links TRBV11-2 to TRBJ2-5; the D is unclear. Trimming removed 6 bases from V and 5 bases from J, with 13 bases in between. The length of the CDR3 is 13 residues. Germline assignment: CDR1 SGHAT and CDR2 FQNNGV. CDR3 sequence: CASRNGPAETQYF. DNA for the CDR3: TGTGCCAGCAGAAACGGACCAGCGGAGACCCAGTACTTC.

The rearrangement uses TRBV20-1 and TRBJ2-7, with D possibly TRBD2 on 5 matching bases. The germline CDR1 and CDR2 sequences are DFQATT and SNEGSKA (reference sequence). The CDR3 totals 12 residues. V lost 3 bases and J 7 bases, leaving 13 bases between the germline ends. CDR3 residues: CSASRSSREQYF. In DNA form, the CDR3 reads TGCAGTGCTAGTAGGTCTAGCAGGGAGCAGTACTTC.

This clonotype was observed a few times. This chain connects TRBV18 to TRBJ2-7; TRBD1 aligns across 12 bases. CDR1 is KGHSH and CDR2 is LQKENI in the germline V gene. This CDR3 region has 12 residues. J lost 12 bases, V lost 6 bases, and 6 bases had no gene match. The CDR3 DNA reads TGTGCCAGCTCCCCGGGACAGGGGGCCCCGTACTTC. Amino acids: CASSPGQGAPYF.

This clonotype was counted many times. The germline gene is not matched at one end of the junction; a read error may be the cause. The CDR3 sequence is CATSDFKDEQYF. CDR3 nucleotides: TGTGCCACCAGCGATTTTAAGGACGAGCAGTACTTC. This chain uses TRBV24-1 with TRBJ2-7, with unresolved D. The CDR3 length is 12 residues. Germline V gene data show CDR1 as KGHDR and CDR2 as SFDVKD.

This clonotype occurred many times. This rearrangement joins TRBV28 to TRBJ2-7; 9 bases are a match to TRBD1. This CDR3 is 15 amino acids long. Trimming took 5 bases from V and 2 from J; bases not matched to a gene: 7. Germline CDR1 is MDHEN and CDR2 is SYDVKM. The DNA for the CDR3 is TGTGCCAGCAGTCCATACGGACAGGGGACCTACGAGCAGTACTTC. It specifies CASSPYGQGTYEQYF.

Only a few counts were recorded for this clonotype. One junction end does not reproduce the germline sequence, and a read error may be involved. The V gene is TRBV24-1, the J gene TRBJ2-4, with D perhaps given as TRBD1 or TRBD2 (6 bases each). CDR3 length: 16 residues. Germline V lookup: CDR1 KGHDR, CDR2 SFDVKD. DNA for the CDR3: TGTGCCGCCAGTGCGGGTAGGGGGGCGGCCAAAAACATTCAGTACTTC. Its translation: CAASAGRGAAKNIQYF.

This clonotype appeared a few times. CDR3 region: CASSEDGEPQHF. In DNA form, the CDR3 reads TGTGCCAGCAGTGAAGACGGTGAACCCCAGCATTTT. This sequence joins TRBV2 and TRBJ1-5; D gene unclear. Trimming shortened V by 1 base and J by 10 bases, and 8 bases separated the two germline ends. The germline V gene has CDR1 SNHLY and CDR2 FYNNEI. CDR3 size: 12 residues.

As to this clonotype: A read error is possible here, since a much larger clone lies one base away. V usage is TRBV28 and J usage is TRBJ2-7, with D unresolved. This CDR3 is 13 amino acids long. CDR1 MDHEN and CDR2 SYDVKM come from the germline V gene. CDR3 sequence reads: CASGFSNPYEQYF. CDR3 nucleotide sequence: TGTGCCAGCGGTTTTAGTAATCCCTACGAGCAGTACTTC.

This clonotype was seen many times. The chain recombines TRBV12-3 or TRBV12-4 with TRBJ2-7, with TRBD2 matching 7 bases. The V segment lost 10 bases and the J segment 1 base; nucleotides outside the gene matches: 10. CDR3 length: 14 amino acids. The CDR3: CATMEAGASYEQYF. CDR3 bases: TGTGCCACCATGGAGGCGGGAGCTTCCTACGAGCAGTACTTC.

This clonotype was counted at least ten times. The chain combines TRBV2 with TRBJ2-5; D is unclear. The V end was cut by 4 bases, the J end by 5 bases, with 8 bases between. CDR3 length: 12 residues. Germline CDR1 reads SNHLY; CDR2 reads FYNNEI. In DNA, the CDR3 is TGTGCCAGCAGTGGGGGTGAGGAGACCCAGTACTTC. Its protein product is CASSGGEETQYF.

The chain carries TRBV29-1 and TRBJ2-7, with a possible D match to TRBD2 (6 bases). This CDR3 comprises 12 residues. The V end lost 4 bases, the J end lost 3 bases, and 10 bases lay between the germline ends. Germline values: CDR1 SQVTM, CDR2 ANQGSEA. The CDR3 sequence is CSVGPGVYEQYF. DNA of the CDR3: TGCAGCGTTGGTCCGGGGGTCTACGAGCAGTACTTC.

The sample holds many counts of this clonotype. Likely a read error: the CDR3 ends without its conserved phenylalanine or tryptophan. CDR3 coding DNA: TGTGCCAGCAGTAAAATCACCACTGAAGCTTTCCTT. Its protein is CASSKITTEAFL. This chain joins TRBV28 and TRBJ1-1, with no clear D. V was shortened by 5 bases and J by 4 bases, with 8 bases between the two germline ends. Germline V lookup: CDR1 MDHEN, CDR2 SYDVKM. The length of the CDR3 is 12 residues.

This clonotype was picked up one time. The genes are TRBV18 and TRBJ2-7; 7 bases line up with TRBD2. Germline CDR1 reads KGHSH; CDR2 reads LQKENI. The CDR3 sequence is 14 residues long. The junction had 9 bases not matched to a gene; V was cut back by 5 bases and J by 5 bases. The CDR3 nucleotides read TGTGCCAGCTCAAGGGGACTAAAGCCCCACGAGCAGTACTTC. It is translated as CASSRGLKPHEQYF. Based on the CDR3 plus reference TRBV18 and TRBJ2-7, the full variable domain is NAGVMQNPRHLVRRRGQEARLRCSPMKGHSHVYWYRQLPEEGLKFMVYLQKENIIDESGMPKERFSAEFPKEGPSILRIQQVVRGDSAAYFCASSRGLKPHEQYFGPGTRLTVT.

The sample holds many counts of this clonotype. Compared with germline, one end of the junction differs, possibly owing to a read error. The chain is built from TRBV12-3 or TRBV12-4 and TRBJ2-7; D remains unclear. This CDR3 has 13 amino acids. The CDR3 DNA is TGTGCCAGCAGCTTAGGTCAATCCTACGAGCAGTACTTC. Amino acid sequence: CASSLGQSYEQYF.

There are many counts of this clonotype. The chain couples TRBV28 to TRBJ2-2; the match to TRBD1 covers 9 bases. The CDR3 spans 17 residues. Germline V gives CDR1 MDHEN, CDR2 SYDVKM. Trimming took 2 bases from V and 5 from J; bases not matched to a gene: 9. DNA of the CDR3: TGTGCCAGCAGTTTAGGGAGAACAGGGGGCCGTACCGGGGAGCTGTTTTTT. Its translation is CASSLGRTGGRTGELFF. The full variable domain, completed using reference TRBV28 and TRBJ2-2, is DVKVTQSSRYLVKRTGEKVFLECVQDMDHENMFWYRQDPGLGLRLIYFSYDVKMKEKGDIPEGYSVSREKKERFSLILESASTNQTSMYLCASSLGRTGGRTGELFFGEGSRLTVL.

This clonotype was detected many times. This chain links TRBV24-1 with TRBJ1-2, with a possible D match to TRBD1 (6 bases). V dropped 2 bases and J dropped 0 bases, with 9 bases sitting between them. The germline V gene encodes CDR1 KGHDR and CDR2 SFDVKD. This CDR3 comprises 15 residues. CDR3 sequence: CATSDSRGSNYGYTF. The CDR3 coding sequence is TGTGCCACCAGTGATTCCAGGGGATCTAACTATGGCTACACCTTC.

This clonotype was found a few times. This chain uses TRBV4-1 with TRBJ1-2; TRBD1 agrees at 7 bases. This CDR3 is 15 amino acids long. Germline CDR1 and CDR2: MGHRA and YSYEKL. Trimming at V came to 2 bases and at J to 2 bases, leaving 5 bases not matched to a gene. Written as DNA, the CDR3 is TGCGCCAGCAGCCAACGGACAGGCGAAAACTATGGCTACACCTTC. Residues: CASSQRTGENYGYTF.

This clonotype was seen at least ten times. This sequence joins TRBV19 and TRBJ2-5, with 7 bases that match TRBD2. The CDR3 sequence is 14 residues long. V gave up 9 bases and J gave up 4 bases; unmatched junction bases: 11. Germline CDR1 is LNHDA and CDR2 is SQIVND (reference sequence). CDR3 in DNA: TGTGCCAGAAGTCCCAACCCGGGAGGAGAGACCCAGTACTTC. Its translation: CARSPNPGGETQYF.

In this sample, this clonotype turned up many times. The chain couples TRBV12-3 or TRBV12-4 to TRBJ1-1, with 9 bases aligning to TRBD1. This CDR3 has 15 amino acids. V shed 2 bases, J shed 4 bases, and the junction held 5 bases outside the gene matches. The CDR3 spells CASSLQGQGFTEAFF. As DNA, the CDR3 is TGTGCCAGCAGTTTACAGGGACAGGGTTTCACTGAAGCTTTCTTT.

This clonotype has only a few counts. This sequence joins TRBV28 and TRBJ2-5; TRBD2 agrees at 8 bases. J gave up 1 base and V 2 bases, and 3 bases lay outside the gene matches. The germline V gene encodes CDR1 MDHEN and CDR2 SYDVKM. This CDR3 has 15 residues. CDR3 sequence reads: CASSLDSGTQETQYF. The CDR3 nucleotides are TGTGCCAGCAGTTTAGATAGCGGGACCCAAGAGACCCAGTACTTC.

A remark on this clonotype: The junction does not match germline at one end; this may be a read error. J is TRBJ2-2 and V is TRBV4-1, with TRBD2 matching 10 bases. This CDR3 has 15 amino acids. The germline V gene encodes CDR1 MGHRA and CDR2 YSYEKL. The CDR3 region has the DNA TGCGCCGGCAGCCAACCTAGCGGGAGAGTCGGGGAGCTGTTTTTT. It is translated as CAGSQPSGRVGELFF.

This clonotype was detected ten times or more. The CDR3 nucleotides read TGTGCCAGCAGCTTAGACCTGGACACCGGGGAGCTGTTTTTT. Protein sequence: CASSLDLDTGELFF. The J gene is TRBJ2-2, the V gene TRBV7-9, with D uncertain. The germline V and J ends were trimmed by 1 base and 3 bases, with 6 bases remaining between them. CDR1 SEHNR and CDR2 FQNEAQ come from the germline V gene (reference sequence). The CDR3 spans 14 residues.

The chain couples TRBV7-6 to TRBJ2-5; D gene uncertain. The germline V gene has CDR1 SGHVS and CDR2 FNYEAQ. The V and J ends lost 5 bases and 5 bases respectively, with 12 bases between them. The CDR3 totals 13 residues. The DNA for the CDR3 is TGTGCCAGCAGCCCACGCTGGAACGAGACCCAGTACTTC. Its protein product is CASSPRWNETQYF.

V usage is TRBV20-1 and J usage is TRBJ2-2, with TRBD1 matching 8 bases. V shed 5 bases and J 5 bases; nucleotides not matched to a gene: 7. CDR1 and CDR2 (germline): DFQATT, SNEGSKA (reference sequence). The CDR3 has 14 residues. The CDR3 region is CSAPRTGQTGELFF. The CDR3 coding sequence is TGCAGTGCTCCCCGGACAGGGCAGACCGGGGAGCTGTTTTTT.